This TCR beta chain was sequenced during a study of CD8+ T cells in alopecia areata. Study-level information: Treated patients took oral tofacitinib at 5 to 10 mg twice daily.

V lost 3 bases and J 6 bases, leaving 7 bases between the germline ends. The CDR3 is 12 residues long. Germline V CDR1 and CDR2: MNHEY, SVGAGI. TCR sequencing used cDNA made by reverse transcription of extracted RNA. Sequencing used immunoSEQ multiplex PCR; TCRdb keeps in-frame clones, though not all of them. Here the sample spans over 100,000 clones, approximately 49% being singletons. For this clone: Antigen: not known.

Collection of lesional scalp punch biopsies and peripheral blood was performed in alopecia areata patients. Study findings and constraints: In lesional scalp, particularly from alopecia totalis/universalis, clonality was higher than in normal scalp.

J is TRBJ2-3 and V is TRBV6-5; no clear D. This receptor was obtained from a human donor with alopecia areata. The source was CD8+ T cells sorted from blood, collected at week 0. CDR3 coding DNA: TGTGCCAGCAGTTATGGATCGGATACGCAGTATTTT. Translation gives CASSYGSDTQYF.